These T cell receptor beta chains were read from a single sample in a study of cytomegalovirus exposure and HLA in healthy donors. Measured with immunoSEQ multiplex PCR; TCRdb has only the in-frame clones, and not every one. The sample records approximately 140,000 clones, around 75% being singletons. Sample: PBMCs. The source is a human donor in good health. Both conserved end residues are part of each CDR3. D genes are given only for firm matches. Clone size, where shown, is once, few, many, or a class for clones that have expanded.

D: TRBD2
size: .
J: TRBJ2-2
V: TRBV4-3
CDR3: CASSQNSGRWSMVGELFF
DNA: TGCGCCAGCAGCCAAAATAGCGGGAGATGGTCTATGGTAGGGGAGCTGTTTTTT

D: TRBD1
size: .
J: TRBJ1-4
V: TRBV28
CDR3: CASRWTGAPTNEKLFF
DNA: TGTGCCAGCAGATGGACAGGGGCGCCGACTAATGAAAAACTGTTTTTT

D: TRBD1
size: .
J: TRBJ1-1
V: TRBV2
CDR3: CASKGGQGSGSF
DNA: TGTGCCAGCAAAGGGGGCCAAGGAAGTGGGTCCTTT

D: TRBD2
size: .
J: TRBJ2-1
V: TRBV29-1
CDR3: CSVLRWTSGRAEQFF
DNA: TGCAGCGTGTTAAGGTGGACTAGCGGGAGGGCTGAGCAGTTCTTC

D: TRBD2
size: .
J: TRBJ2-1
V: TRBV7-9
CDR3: CSSSLGLAGGLRGQFF
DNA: TGTTCCAGCAGCTTAGGGCTAGCGGGGGGACTGAGGGGGCAGTTCTTC

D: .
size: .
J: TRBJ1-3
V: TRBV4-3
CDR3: CASSQAAADSTIYF
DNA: TGCGCCAGCAGCCAAGCGGCAGCGGACTCCACCATATATTTT

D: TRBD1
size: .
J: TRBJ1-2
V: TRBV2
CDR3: CARGGPNYGYTF
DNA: TGTGCCCGAGGGGGCCCCAACTATGGCTACACCTTC

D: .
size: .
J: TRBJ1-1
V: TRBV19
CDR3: CASSIDRGGDTEAFF
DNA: TGTGCCAGTAGTATAGATCGGGGGGGGGATACTGAAGCTTTCTTT

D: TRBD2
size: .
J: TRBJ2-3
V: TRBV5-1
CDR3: CASTVAGNPTDTQYF
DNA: TGCGCCAGTACCGTAGCGGGCAACCCGACAGATACGCAGTATTTT

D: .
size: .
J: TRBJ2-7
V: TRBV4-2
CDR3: CASSQDNLSYEQYF
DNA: TGTGCCAGCAGCCAAGATAACCTATCTTACGAGCAGTACTTC

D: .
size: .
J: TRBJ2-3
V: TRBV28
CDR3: CASSPRGATDTQYF
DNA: TGTGCCAGCAGTCCCCGGGGGGCGACAGATACGCAGTATTTT

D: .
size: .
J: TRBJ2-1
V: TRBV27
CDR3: CASSSRRGTPDNEQFF
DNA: TGTGCCAGCAGTTCCCGCCGCGGGACCCCCGACAATGAGCAGTTCTTC

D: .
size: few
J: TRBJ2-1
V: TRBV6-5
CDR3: CASSPQGGNEQFF
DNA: TGTGCCAGCAGTCCACAGGGGGGGAATGAGCAGTTCTTC

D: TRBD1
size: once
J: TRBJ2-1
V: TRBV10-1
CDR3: CASSDGGQGMGEQFF
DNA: TGCGCCAGCAGTGATGGGGGACAGGGGATGGGTGAGCAGTTCTTC

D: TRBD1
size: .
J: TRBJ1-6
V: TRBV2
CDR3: CASTRTGIGAPLHF
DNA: TGTGCCAGCACCCGGACAGGGATCGGGGCACCCCTCCACTTT

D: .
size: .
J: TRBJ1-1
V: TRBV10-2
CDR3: CASSESGGPSNTEAFF
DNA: TGCGCCAGCAGTGAGTCGGGTGGGCCCTCGAACACTGAAGCTTTCTTT

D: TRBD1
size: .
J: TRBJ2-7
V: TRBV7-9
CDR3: CASSLGQFEVYF
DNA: TGTGCCAGCAGCTTGGGACAGTTCGAGGTGTACTTC

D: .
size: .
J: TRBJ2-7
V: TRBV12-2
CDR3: CASRFCAQGYEQYF
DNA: TGTGCAAGTCGCTTCTGCGCCCAGGGGTACGAGCAGTACTTC

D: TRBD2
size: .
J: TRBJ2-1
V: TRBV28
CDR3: CASSLLAGAVFGLFF
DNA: TGTGCCAGCAGTTTACTAGCGGGAGCCGTCTTTGGGCTGTTCTTC

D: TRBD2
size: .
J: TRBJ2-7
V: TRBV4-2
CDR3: CASSQGQREGYEQYF
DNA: TGTGCCAGCAGCCAAGGGCAGCGGGAGGGTTACGAGCAGTACTTC

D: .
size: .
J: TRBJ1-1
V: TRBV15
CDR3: CATSDGRGRDTEAFF
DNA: TGTGCCACCAGTGATGGGAGGGGTAGGGACACTGAAGCTTTCTTT

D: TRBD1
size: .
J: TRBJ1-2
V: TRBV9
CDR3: CASSPDRGRNGYTF
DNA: TGTGCCAGCAGCCCTGACAGGGGAAGAAATGGCTACACCTTC

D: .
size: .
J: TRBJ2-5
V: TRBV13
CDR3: CASSQSRQETQYF
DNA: TGTGCCAGCAGCCAAAGTCGGCAAGAGACCCAGTACTTC

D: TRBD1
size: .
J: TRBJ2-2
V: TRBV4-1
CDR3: CASSQDPGTGVTGELFF
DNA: TGCGCCAGCAGCCAAGATCCAGGGACAGGGGTCACCGGGGAGCTGTTTTTT

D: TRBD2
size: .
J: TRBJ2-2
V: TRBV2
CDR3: CASGGTSANTGELFF
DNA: TGTGCCAGCGGGGGGACTAGCGCGAACACCGGGGAGCTGTTTTTT

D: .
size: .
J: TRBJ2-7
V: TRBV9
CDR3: CASSATALGASFEQYF
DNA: TGTGCCAGCAGCGCAACAGCCTTGGGGGCATCTTTCGAGCAGTACTTC

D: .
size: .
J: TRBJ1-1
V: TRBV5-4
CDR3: CASSLMWGGTEAFF
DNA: TGTGCCAGCAGCTTGATGTGGGGGGGCACTGAAGCTTTCTTT

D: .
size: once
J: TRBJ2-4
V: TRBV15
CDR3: CATSGRGGKNIQYF
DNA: TGTGCCACCAGCGGCCGGGGAGGCAAAAACATTCAGTACTTC

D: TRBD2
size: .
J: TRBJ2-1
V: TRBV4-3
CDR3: CASSQEGRLAGGEQFF
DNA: TGCGCCAGCAGCCAAGAGGGGAGACTAGCGGGAGGTGAGCAGTTCTTC

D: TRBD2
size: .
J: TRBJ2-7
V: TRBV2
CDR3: CASSETSGRAGYEQYF
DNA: TGTGCCAGCAGTGAAACTAGCGGGAGGGCCGGGTACGAGCAGTACTTC

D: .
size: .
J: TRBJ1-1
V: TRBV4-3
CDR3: CASSQDRALGSEAFF
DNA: TGCGCCAGCAGCCAAGATCGAGCGCTGGGTAGTGAAGCTTTCTTT

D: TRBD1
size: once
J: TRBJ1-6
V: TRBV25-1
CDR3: CASADREHNSPLHF
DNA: TGTGCCAGCGCCGACAGGGAACATAATTCACCCCTCCACTTT

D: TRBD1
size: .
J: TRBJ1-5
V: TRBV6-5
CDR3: CASSTGANQPQHF
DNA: TGTGCCAGCAGTACAGGGGCTAATCAGCCCCAGCATTTT